This passage covers 24 T cell receptor beta chains from one sample sequenced in a study of control samples from healthy donors and cancer patients. Method: immunoSEQ multiplex PCR; TCRdb's copy keeps in-frame clones and lacks some. The table has approximately 82,000 clones, about 93% seen once. The sequencing input was blood. These receptors were collected from a young woman in good health.

The chain uses TRBV28 and TRBJ2-3; D perhaps matches TRBD2 (5 bases). This CDR3 region has 15 residues. Germline V CDR1 and CDR2: MDHEN, SYDVKM. V dropped 4 bases and J dropped 4 bases, with 15 bases sitting between them. This CDR3 is CASSSLAEGPDTQYF. For the CDR3, the DNA is TGTGCCAGCAGTTCCCTAGCTGAAGGTCCAGATACGCAGTATTTT.

V usage is TRBV28 and J usage is TRBJ1-1; D unclear. Trimming took off 2 bases at V and 1 base at J, with 5 bases between the two ends. This CDR3 has 13 residues. The germline gives CDR1 MDHEN, CDR2 SYDVKM. CDR3 sequence reads: CASSLVQNTEAFF. DNA of the CDR3: TGTGCCAGCAGTTTAGTCCAGAACACTGAAGCTTTCTTT.

The chain joins TRBV27 to TRBJ1-6; the match to TRBD1 covers 9 bases. The V and J ends lost 6 bases and 7 bases, in that order; junction bases with no gene match: 10. The CDR3 loop spans 16 amino acids. Looked up from germline, CDR1 is MNHEY and CDR2 is SMNVEV (reference sequence). CDR3 coding DNA: TGTGCCAGCAGATCGTGGTCACAGGGGGCGAATTCACCCCTCCACTTT. Encoded protein: CASRSWSQGANSPLHF.

The genes are TRBV9 and TRBJ2-1, with D perhaps matching TRBD2 (5 bases). With 0 bases removed from V and 6 bases from J, the gap between germline ends came to 13 bases. The germline V gene has CDR1 SGDLS and CDR2 YYNGEE. The CDR3 is 15 amino acids. CDR3 residues: CASSVAAEVSNEQFF. CDR3 DNA sequence: TGTGCCAGCAGCGTAGCCGCGGAGGTAAGCAATGAGCAGTTCTTC.

In the case of this clone: An end of the junction does not agree with germline; a read error may underlie this. V is TRBV2 and J is TRBJ2-3, with 7 nucleotides matching TRBD2. The CDR3 sequence is 12 residues long. Germline CDR1 is SNHLY and CDR2 is FYNNEI. The CDR3 nucleotides read TGTGCCAGCAGGAGCGGGACCCTCTTACTCCATTTT. Translating it yields CASRSGTLLLHF.

Written as DNA, the CDR3 is TGTGCCAGCAGCGGGACAGGGGAGGAGTTCACTGAAAAACTGTTTTTT. Translation gives CASSGTGEEFTEKLFF. The genes are TRBV5-6 and TRBJ1-4, with 10 bases lining up with TRBD1. V lost 4 bases, J lost 7 bases, and 10 bases stayed unmatched. The CDR3 covers 16 residues. CDR1 SGHDT and CDR2 YYEEEE come from the germline V gene. Combining the CDR3 with reference TRBV5-6 and TRBJ1-4 gives the whole variable domain DAGVTQSPTHLIKTRGQQVTLRCSPKSGHDTVSWYQQALGQGPQFIFQYYEEEERQRGNFPDRFSGHQFPNYSSELNVNALLLGDSALYLCASSGTGEEFTEKLFFGSGTQLSVL.

The CDR3 nucleotides read TGTGCCAGCTCACCAGGGCAGGGGTTCGAGTACTCTGGAAACACCATATATTTT. Amino acid sequence: CASSPGQGFEYSGNTIYF. This sequence joins TRBV18 and TRBJ1-3; a possible D gene is TRBD1 (6 bases). V was clipped by 2 bases and J by 0 bases, with 17 bases between them. The CDR3 consists of 18 residues. CDR1 and CDR2 (germline): KGHSH, LQKENI.

This chain links TRBV2 with TRBJ2-5; D might be TRBD1 or TRBD2, each matching 7 bases. The germline V and J ends were trimmed by 4 bases and 4 bases, with 16 bases remaining between them. The CDR3 totals 15 residues. Germline CDR1 reads SNHLY; CDR2 reads FYNNEI. CDR3 DNA sequence: TGTGCCAGCAGTGCCCAGACAGGGAGGGGAGAGACCCAGTACTTC. Its protein is CASSAQTGRGETQYF.

This chain joins TRBV28 and TRBJ1-5; tentatively, D is TRBD1 (6 bases). The CDR3 runs to 16 residues. CDR1 is MDHEN, CDR2 SYDVKM, per germline. V was pared by 7 bases and J by 2 bases, with 18 bases between. The CDR3 here is CASTKGGAYGNQPQHF. The DNA of the CDR3 is TGTGCCAGCACCAAGGGGGGGGCGTATGGCAATCAGCCCCAGCATTTT.

This clone was found once. This chain links TRBV5-1 with TRBJ2-1; the D is unclear. The germline V gene has CDR1 SGHRS and CDR2 YFSETQ. The CDR3 covers 17 residues. The ends were cut back, 2 bases at V and 0 bases at J, with 15 bases in the middle. Here the CDR3 DNA reads TGCGCCAGCAGCTTAAACCCGTCCTCAAGCTCCTACAATGAGCAGTTCTTC. Amino acids: CASSLNPSSSSYNEQFF.

The chain recombines TRBV7-9 with TRBJ2-1; a possible D gene is TRBD2 (6 bases). This CDR3 is built from 15 residues. Germline V gene data show CDR1 as SEHNR and CDR2 as FQNEAQ (reference sequence). V shed 2 bases and J shed 6 bases, with 14 bases lying between them. The CDR3 DNA reads TGTGCCAGCAGCTTATGGAGGGGCGCTCCCAATGAGCAGTTCTTC. Translating it yields CASSLWRGAPNEQFF.

The V call is TRBV28, the J call TRBJ1-2; TRBD1 is a possible D gene (6 bases). The CDR3 has 16 residues. CDR1 and CDR2 (germline): MDHEN, SYDVKM. The V end lost 7 bases, the J end lost 4 bases, and 22 bases lay between the germline ends. The CDR3 region is CASTLPGADRAYGYTF. CDR3 bases: TGTGCCAGCACACTCCCGGGGGCAGACCGGGCCTATGGCTACACCTTC.

J is TRBJ2-5 and V is TRBV5-4; 16 bases fit TRBD2. V lost 4 bases to trimming and J lost 1 base; unmatched junction nucleotides: 4. The CDR3 runs 17 residues. In germline, CDR1 is SGHNT, CDR2 YYREEE (reference sequence). CDR3 sequence reads: CASSPGTSGRGQETQYF. CDR3 in DNA: TGTGCCAGCAGCCCGGGGACTAGCGGGAGGGGCCAAGAGACCCAGTACTTC. The full variable domain, completed using reference TRBV5-4 and TRBJ2-5, is ETGVTQSPTHLIKTRGQQVTLRCSSQSGHNTVSWYQQALGQGPQFIFQYYREEENGRGNFPPRFSGLQFPNYSSELNVNALELDDSALYLCASSPGTSGRGQETQYFGPGTRLLVL.

This clone was recorded once. This chain connects TRBV7-3 to TRBJ2-1, with D possibly being TRBD2 (6 bases). Germline CDR1 reads SGHTA; CDR2 reads FQGTGA. V lost 2 bases and J lost 4, with 12 bases in between. This CDR3 contains 15 residues. The CDR3 nucleotides read TGTGCCAGCAGCTTACAGGCGGGGTTGTACAATGAGCAGTTCTTC. Translated: CASSLQAGLYNEQFF.

This chain joins TRBV15 and TRBJ2-4; D unresolved. The length of the CDR3 is 13 residues. Trimming stripped 7 bases from V and 8 bases from J, with 15 bases between. Germline V gene lookup returns CDR1 LNHNV and CDR2 YYDKDF (reference sequence). The CDR3 DNA reads as TGTGCCACCAACCCAATAGCTGGGGACATTCAGTACTTC. It encodes CATNPIAGDIQYF.

This clone has only a few counts. The V call is TRBV6-5, the J call TRBJ1-2; D gene ambiguous. Germline loops: CDR1 MNHEY, CDR2 SVGAGI. The CDR3 totals 13 residues. Trimming took 7 bases from V and 3 from J, leaving 12 bases between them. The CDR3 here is CASIPWADYGYTF. The CDR3 DNA sequence: TGTGCCAGCATCCCGTGGGCTGACTATGGCTACACCTTC.

In the case of this clone: One end of the junction varies from germline; a read error may be responsible. CDR3 in amino acids: CAGSKPNEKLFF. For the CDR3, the DNA is TGTGCCGGCAGTAAGCCTAATGAAAAACTGTTTTTT. This rearrangement joins TRBV25-1 to TRBJ1-4; the D is unclear. The germline CDR1 and CDR2 sequences are MGHDK and SYGVNS. The CDR3 contains 12 residues.

The chain recombines TRBV5-5 with TRBJ2-1; 7 bases line up with TRBD1. The V segment lost 1 base and the J segment 4 bases; nucleotides outside the gene matches: 2. CDR3 length: 14 amino acids. Germline values: CDR1 SGHKS, CDR2 YYEKEE (reference sequence). CDR3 nucleotides: TGTGCCAGCAGCTTGCAGGGACAGTACAATGAGCAGTTCTTC. Translated: CASSLQGQYNEQFF.

This clone occurred once. This chain links TRBV7-3 with TRBJ2-5, with 10 nucleotides matching TRBD2. From germline, CDR1 is SGHTA and CDR2 FQGTGA. V was pared by 5 bases and J by 7 bases, with 10 bases of the junction left unmatched. The CDR3 totals 15 residues. CDR3 sequence: CASSPGSGGVLTQYF. The CDR3 DNA reads TGTGCCAGCAGCCCGGGGAGCGGGGGGGTCCTGACCCAGTACTTC.

The chain carries TRBV5-6 and TRBJ2-2; D unclear. The CDR3 sequence is 12 residues long. Trimming removed 2 bases at V and 4 bases at J, with 3 bases between. The germline V gene encodes CDR1 SGHDT and CDR2 YYEEEE. The CDR3 sequence: CASSLSTGELFF. The CDR3 DNA follows: TGTGCCAGCAGCTTATCCACCGGGGAGCTGTTTTTT.

The table lists this clone with a count of one. This sequence joins TRBV9 and TRBJ2-7; D may match TRBD1 or TRBD2 (7 bases each). The CDR3 sequence is 15 residues long. The germline V and J ends were trimmed by 4 bases and 2 bases, with 16 bases remaining between them. CDR1 is SGDLS and CDR2 is YYNGEE in the germline V gene. CDR3 nucleotides: TGTGCCAGCAGCCCGCATTCAGGGGGGGCCTACGAGCAGTACTTC. Translated, it gives CASSPHSGGAYEQYF. Filled out from reference TRBV9 and TRBJ2-7, the complete variable domain reads DSGVTQTPKHLITATGQRVTLRCSPRSGDLSVYWYQQSLDQGLQFLIQYYNGEERAKGNILERFSAQQFPDLHSELNLSSLELGDSALYFCASSPHSGGAYEQYFGPGTRLTVT.

This chain links TRBV5-1 with TRBJ2-7, with 7 bases lining up with TRBD2. This CDR3 is built from 14 residues. The germline V gene has CDR1 SGHRS and CDR2 YFSETQ. The V segment lost 3 bases and the J segment 6 bases; nucleotides outside the gene matches: 9. In DNA, the CDR3 is TGCGCCAGCAGCTGGACGCGGGGCGGGGGCGAGCAGTACTTC. Residues: CASSWTRGGGEQYF.

V and J are TRBV15 and TRBJ1-2; unclear D gene. V shed 3 bases and J shed 8 bases, with 13 bases lying between them. CDR3 size: 13 residues. In germline, CDR1 is LNHNV, CDR2 YYDKDF (reference sequence). In DNA form, the CDR3 reads TGTGCCACCAGCAGGGTTTTAGAGCGCGGCTACACCTTC. Translated, it gives CATSRVLERGYTF.

CDR3 in amino acids: CASSLWDSSYNEQFF. In DNA form, the CDR3 reads TGTGCCAGTAGTCTTTGGGACAGCTCCTACAATGAGCAGTTCTTC. The chain recombines TRBV19 with TRBJ2-1, with TRBD1 matching 7 bases. The CDR3 totals 15 residues. V trimming: 5 bases; J trimming: 0 bases; junction bases outside the gene matches: 4. Germline values: CDR1 LNHDA, CDR2 SQIVND (reference sequence).